Shown below are 6 T cell receptor beta chains from a single sample sequenced in a study of Graves' ophthalmopathy and Graves' hyperthyroidism. For repertoire sequencing, the TCR beta CDR3 regions were amplified from RNA transcripts. HTBI primers were employed in first-round RT-PCR, then a second-round multiplex PCR followed. MiXCR, run by TCRdb on the multiplex PCR reads, gives a single entry per CDR3 protein. Among 45,000 to 60,000 distinct CDR3 sequences, roughly 46% were seen once, and the ten largest hold 4.7%. Sequencing was carried out using peripheral blood. The receptors derive from an adult woman with Graves' ophthalmopathy.

The V call is TRBV25-1, the J call TRBJ2-7, with TRBD1 matching 12 bases. The V gene's germline CDR1 is MGHDK and CDR2 SYGVNS. CDR3 length: 15 amino acids. V shed 1 base and J 7 bases; nucleotides not matched to a gene: 5. The CDR3 coding sequence is TGTGCCAGCAGTGAATGCGGGACAGGGGGCAATGAGCAGTACTTC. This encodes CASSECGTGGNEQYF.

This clonotype was recorded only once. This rearrangement joins TRBV28 to TRBJ1-6; D gene unclear. Looked up from germline, CDR1 is MDHEN and CDR2 is SYDVKM. The CDR3 is 9 amino acids. With 1 base removed from V and 18 bases from J, the gap between germline ends came to 4 bases. The CDR3 region is CASSLSPHF. In DNA form, the CDR3 reads TGTGCCAGCAGTTTATCCCCCCACTTT.

This chain connects TRBV6-2 or TRBV6-3 to TRBJ1-1; D not resolved. The CDR3 spans 13 residues. V shed 8 bases and J shed 5 bases, with 15 bases lying between them. The germline V gene encodes CDR1 MNHEY and CDR2 SVGEGT. CDR3 residues: CASGCGVGTEAFF. The CDR3 DNA follows: TGTGCCAGCGGTTGCGGGGTAGGGACTGAAGCTTTCTTT.

Concerning this clonotype: Compared with germline, one end of the junction differs, possibly owing to a read error. The chain carries TRBV20-1 and TRBJ2-7, with TRBD1 matching over 7 bases. The CDR3 is 14 amino acids. CDR1 DFQATT and CDR2 SNEGSKA come from the germline V gene (reference sequence). The CDR3 DNA reads TGCAGCGCTAGAGCCGGGGCAGGGGGCTACGAGCAGTACTTC. Protein product: CSARAGAGGYEQYF.

This clonotype occurred many times. V is TRBV5-1 and J is TRBJ2-7, with D maybe TRBD2 (5 bases). Trimming stripped 0 bases from V and 3 bases from J, with 13 bases between. The CDR3 runs 15 residues. Germline CDR1 SGHRS, CDR2 YFSETQ. In DNA, the CDR3 is TGCGCCAGCAGCTTGGGCCCCGACGGGAACTACGAGCAGTACTTC. Translating it yields CASSLGPDGNYEQYF.

This clonotype was observed at least ten times. The chain couples TRBV19 to TRBJ1-1, with TRBD1 as a possible D gene (5 bases). CDR3 length: 11 amino acids. V lost 5 bases and J 10 bases, leaving 11 bases between the germline ends. From germline, CDR1 is LNHDA and CDR2 SQIVND (reference sequence). The CDR3 coding sequence is TGTGCCAGTAGTCTCAGGGAAGGAGCTTTCTTT. Its translation is CASSLREGAFF.